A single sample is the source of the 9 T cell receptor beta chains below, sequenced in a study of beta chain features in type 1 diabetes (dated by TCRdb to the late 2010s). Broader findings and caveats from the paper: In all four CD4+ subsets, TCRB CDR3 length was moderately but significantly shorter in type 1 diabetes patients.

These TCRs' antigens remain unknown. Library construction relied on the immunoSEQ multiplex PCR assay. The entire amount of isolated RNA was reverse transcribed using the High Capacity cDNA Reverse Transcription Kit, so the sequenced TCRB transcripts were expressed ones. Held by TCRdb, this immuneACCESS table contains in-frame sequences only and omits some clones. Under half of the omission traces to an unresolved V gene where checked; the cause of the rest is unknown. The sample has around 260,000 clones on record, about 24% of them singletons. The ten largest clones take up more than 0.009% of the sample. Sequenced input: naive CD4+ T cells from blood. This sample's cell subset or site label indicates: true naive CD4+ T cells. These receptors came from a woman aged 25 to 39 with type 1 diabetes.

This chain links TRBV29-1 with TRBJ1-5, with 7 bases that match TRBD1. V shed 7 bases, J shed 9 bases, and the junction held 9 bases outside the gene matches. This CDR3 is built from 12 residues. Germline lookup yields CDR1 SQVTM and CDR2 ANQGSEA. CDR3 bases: TGCAGCGCCGGGACAGCGAATGGGCCCCAGCATTTT. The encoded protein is CSAGTANGPQHF.

CDR3 nucleotide sequence: TGTGCCAGCACTGCGGACAGGTGGAACACCGGGGAGCTGTTTTTT. It translates to CASTADRWNTGELFF. The chain employs TRBV7-8 and TRBJ2-2, with 7 nucleotides matching TRBD1. Germline-derived CDR1 and CDR2 are SGHVS and FQNEAQ. V shed 7 bases, J shed 1 base, and the junction held 6 bases outside the gene matches. This CDR3 has 15 amino acids.

CDR3 nucleotides: TGTGCCAGCAGCCCTAGCTGGAGGGGTACTAACTATGGCTACACCTTC. This sequence encodes CASSPSWRGTNYGYTF. The rearrangement uses TRBV9 and TRBJ1-2; a weak D match, TRBD1 (5 bases). V lost 4 bases and J 0 bases, leaving 16 bases between the germline ends. CDR3 size: 16 residues. Germline-derived CDR1 and CDR2 are SGDLS and YYNGEE. Filled out from reference TRBV9 and TRBJ1-2, the complete variable domain reads DSGVTQTPKHLITATGQRVTLRCSPRSGDLSVYWYQQSLDQGLQFLIQYYNGEERAKGNILERFSAQQFPDLHSELNLSSLELGDSALYFCASSPSWRGTNYGYTFGSGTRLTVV.

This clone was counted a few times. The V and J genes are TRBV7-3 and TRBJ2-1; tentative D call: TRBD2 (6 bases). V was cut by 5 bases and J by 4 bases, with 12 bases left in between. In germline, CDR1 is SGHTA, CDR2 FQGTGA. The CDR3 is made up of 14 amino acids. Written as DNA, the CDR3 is TGTGCCAGCAGCCCCTCGCGGGGATACAATGAGCAGTTCTTC. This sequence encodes CASSPSRGYNEQFF.

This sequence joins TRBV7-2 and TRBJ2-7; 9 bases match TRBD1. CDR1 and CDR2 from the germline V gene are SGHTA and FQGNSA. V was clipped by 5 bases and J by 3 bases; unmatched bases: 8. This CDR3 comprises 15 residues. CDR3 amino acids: CASSAGTGNFYEQYF. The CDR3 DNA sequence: TGTGCCAGCAGCGCTGGGACAGGGAATTTCTACGAGCAGTACTTC.

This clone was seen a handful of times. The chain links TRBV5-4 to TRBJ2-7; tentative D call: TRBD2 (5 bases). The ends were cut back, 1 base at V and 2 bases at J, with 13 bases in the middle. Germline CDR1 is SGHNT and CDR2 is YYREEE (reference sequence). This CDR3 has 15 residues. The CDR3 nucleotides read TGTGCCAGCAGCTTGAACGCGGGCTTAGCCTACGAGCAGTACTTC. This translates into CASSLNAGLAYEQYF.

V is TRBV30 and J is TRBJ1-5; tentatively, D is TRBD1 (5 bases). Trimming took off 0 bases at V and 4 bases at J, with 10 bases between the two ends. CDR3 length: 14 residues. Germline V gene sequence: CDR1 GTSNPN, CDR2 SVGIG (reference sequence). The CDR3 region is CAWSVVGLNQPQHF. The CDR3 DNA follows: TGTGCCTGGAGTGTCGTGGGACTAAATCAGCCCCAGCATTTT.

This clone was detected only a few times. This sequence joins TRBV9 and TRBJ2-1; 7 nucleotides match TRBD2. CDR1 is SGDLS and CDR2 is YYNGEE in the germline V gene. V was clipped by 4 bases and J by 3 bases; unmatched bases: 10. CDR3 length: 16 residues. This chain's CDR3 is CASSPNPGTNYNEQFF. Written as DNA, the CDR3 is TGTGCCAGCAGCCCAAACCCCGGGACTAACTACAATGAGCAGTTCTTC.

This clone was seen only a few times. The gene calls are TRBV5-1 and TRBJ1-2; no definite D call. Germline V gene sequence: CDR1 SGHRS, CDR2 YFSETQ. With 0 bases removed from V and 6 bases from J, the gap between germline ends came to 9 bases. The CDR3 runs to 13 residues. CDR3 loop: CASSLAAENGYTF. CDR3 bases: TGCGCCAGCAGCTTGGCTGCGGAAAATGGCTACACCTTC.